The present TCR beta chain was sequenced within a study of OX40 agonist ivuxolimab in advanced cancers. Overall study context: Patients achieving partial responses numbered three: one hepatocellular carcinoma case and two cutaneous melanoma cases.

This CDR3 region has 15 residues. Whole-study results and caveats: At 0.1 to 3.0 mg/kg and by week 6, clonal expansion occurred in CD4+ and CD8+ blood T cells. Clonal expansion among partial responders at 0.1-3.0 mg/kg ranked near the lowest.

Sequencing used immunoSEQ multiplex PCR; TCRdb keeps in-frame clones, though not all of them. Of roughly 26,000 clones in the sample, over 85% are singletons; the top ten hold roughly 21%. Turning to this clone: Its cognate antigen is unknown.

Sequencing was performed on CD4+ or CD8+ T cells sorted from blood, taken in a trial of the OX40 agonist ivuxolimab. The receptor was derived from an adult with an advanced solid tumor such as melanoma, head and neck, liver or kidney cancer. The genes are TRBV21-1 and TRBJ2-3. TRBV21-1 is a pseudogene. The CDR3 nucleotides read TGTGCCAGCAGCAAAAGGGGGGTACTCTCGGATACGCAGTATTTT. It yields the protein CASSKRGVLSDTQYF.